Detailed here is one TCR beta chain. Its antigen is not identified. Sequencing was at deep level. The authors loaded approximately 220 ng DNA, about 30,000 T cell genomes, into sorted-subset replicate PCRs. The protocol was immunoSEQ multiplex PCR, while the TCRdb copy is restricted to in-frame clones and leaves out a portion. The sample contains about 2 million clones, about 95% of which appear only once. Germline V CDR1 and CDR2: MNHNS, SASEGT. The length of the CDR3 is 15 residues. With 4 bases clipped from V and 8 bases from J, the junction kept 8 bases outside the gene matches. The entry originates in a study of shared clonotypes between healthy human individuals. Study-level points and caveats: Even with large depth, rarefaction showed that sorted-subset sequencing was incomplete.

CD45RO negativity and positive selection for CCR7 defined naive CD8 cells, a population that excluded terminally differentiated effector memory CD45RA+ cells. Sequencing was carried out using naive CD8+ T cells sorted from blood. This sequence joins TRBV6-1 and TRBJ1-4; 9 nucleotides line up with TRBD1. The source is a man aged 18 to 35 in good health. In DNA form, the CDR3 reads TGTGCCAGCAGTGGACGGACAGGGGCGGGAGAAAAACTGTTTTTT. Translating gives CASSGRTGAGEKLFF.